A single sample is the source of the 26 T cell receptor beta chains below, sequenced in a study of T cells in Graves' hyperthyroidism and ophthalmopathy (dated by TCRdb to the late 2010s). Library preparation employed multiplex PCR. Sequenced using an Illumina HiSeq 2000. TCR beta CDR3 regions were amplified from RNA transcripts. For the first round of RT-PCR on the TCR CDR3, the HTBI primer set was used together with the Qiagen OneStep RT-PCR kit. TCRdb reprocessing: public reads trimmed at Q25 with fastp, clones called with MiXCR, in-frame beta chains kept. Duplicate CDR3 protein sequences are folded into a single record with the most common DNA and genes. Within this sample are around 300,000 distinct CDR3 sequences, with approximately 23% of them counted one time only. The ten most abundant clones make up under 65% of the sample. Sequencing was performed on blood. All receptors derive from a man aged 25 to 40 with Graves' ophthalmopathy.

For the CDR3, the DNA is TGTGCCAGCAGTGTAACCCCCGACGGGGTTAATCAGCCCCAGCATTTT. Protein: CASSVTPDGVNQPQHF. V and J are TRBV27 and TRBJ1-5; no firm D call. The V gene lost 5 bases and the J gene lost 4 bases, with 18 bases spanning the gap. Germline-derived CDR1 and CDR2 are MNHEY and SMNVEV (reference sequence). This CDR3 contains 16 residues.

This chain joins TRBV19 and TRBJ2-7; D gene uncertain. The CDR3 length is 14 residues. Deletions cut 5 bases from V and 1 base from J, with 12 bases between. Germline V lookup: CDR1 LNHDA, CDR2 SQIVND (reference sequence). The CDR3 protein is CASSHLGSSYEQYF. The CDR3 bases are TGTGCCAGTAGTCACTTAGGATCTTCCTACGAGCAGTACTTC.

In its sample, this clonotype was seen many times. The chain employs TRBV28 and TRBJ2-3, with D perhaps given as TRBD1 or TRBD2 (5 bases each). This CDR3 region has 15 residues. Trimming removed 4 bases from V and 0 bases from J, with 11 bases in between. CDR1 is MDHEN and CDR2 is SYDVKM in the germline V gene. The CDR3 nucleotides read TGTGCCAGCAGTTCGGGACGGACGAGCACAGATACGCAGTATTTT. This encodes CASSSGRTSTDTQYF.

V gene TRBV7-9 combines with J gene TRBJ2-7; TRBD2 aligns across 8 bases. CDR1 is SEHNR, CDR2 FQNEAQ, per germline (reference sequence). CDR3 size: 15 residues. The junction had 12 bases not matched to a gene; V was cut back by 4 bases and J by 7 bases. This chain's CDR3 is CASSSIRSGSQEQYF. CDR3 sequence (DNA): TGTGCCAGCAGCTCAATCCGAAGCGGGAGTCAGGAGCAGTACTTC.

The sample holds many counts of this clonotype. This chain links TRBV5-1 with TRBJ2-7, with D unresolved. Germline V CDR1 and CDR2: SGHRS, YFSETQ. Trimming pared 3 bases from V and 6 bases from J, leaving 16 bases between. The CDR3 contains 14 residues. CDR3 loop: CASSYSLGGGEQYF. The CDR3 DNA reads TGCGCCAGCAGCTATAGTCTTGGTGGCGGCGAGCAGTACTTC.

In this sample, this clonotype turned up a few times. This chain joins TRBV11-2 and TRBJ1-1; TRBD1 is a possible D gene (6 bases). The CDR3 is made up of 13 amino acids. The V gene lost 3 bases and the J gene lost 7 bases, with 12 bases spanning the gap. The V gene's germline CDR1 is SGHAT and CDR2 FQNNGV. Here the CDR3 DNA reads TGTGCCAGCAGCTTTAACACAGGGATTGAAGCTTTCTTT. Residues: CASSFNTGIEAFF.

This clonotype appeared many times. The chain employs TRBV7-2 and TRBJ2-1; the D gene is possibly TRBD2 (6 bases). Trimming pared 0 bases from V and 7 bases from J, leaving 22 bases between. From germline, CDR1 is SGHTA and CDR2 FQGNSA. The CDR3 extends over 18 amino acids. The CDR3 sequence is CASSLAGEELYLGNEQFF. The CDR3 nucleotides are TGTGCCAGCAGCTTAGCTGGGGAGGAACTCTATCTGGGTAATGAGCAGTTCTTC.

This clonotype has more than one count but fewer than ten. The gene calls are TRBV5-4 and TRBJ2-5; D uncertain. Per germline, CDR1 SGHNT and CDR2 YYREEE (reference sequence). The length of the CDR3 is 14 residues. V lost 3 bases and J lost 2, with 11 bases in between. The chain's CDR3 is CASSWNWGQETQYF. CDR3 DNA sequence: TGTGCCAGCAGCTGGAACTGGGGACAAGAGACCCAGTACTTC. Full variable domain (outside the CDR3, taken from reference TRBV5-4 and TRBJ2-5): ETGVTQSPTHLIKTRGQQVTLRCSSQSGHNTVSWYQQALGQGPQFIFQYYREEENGRGNFPPRFSGLQFPNYSSELNVNALELDDSALYLCASSWNWGQETQYFGPGTRLLVL.

This clonotype was observed a handful of times. This chain connects TRBV7-3 to TRBJ2-3; TRBD2 might be the D (6 bases). The length of the CDR3 is 15 residues. V dropped 6 bases and J dropped 1 base, with 14 bases sitting between them. CDR1 SGHTA and CDR2 FQGTGA come from the germline V gene. CDR3 nucleotide sequence: TGTGCCAGCAGTGGGGGGATGGGAGGCACAGATACGCAGTATTTT. Protein sequence: CASSGGMGGTDTQYF.

This clonotype was recorded many times. CDR3 sequence (DNA): TGTGCCAGCAGTAACAGGGGCCCGAACACTGAAGCTTTCTTT. Translated, it gives CASSNRGPNTEAFF. The chain joins TRBV2 to TRBJ1-1; 7 bases agree with TRBD1. This CDR3 has 14 residues. With V trimmed by 5 bases and J by 1 base, 4 bases remained unmatched. CDR1 and CDR2 from the germline V gene are SNHLY and FYNNEI.

The chain joins TRBV10-3 to TRBJ2-1; the D is unclear. Judging by the DNA end, TRBJ2-7 fits better; the J call may be wrong. The CDR3 covers 15 residues. The germline CDR1 and CDR2 sequences are ENHRY and SYGVKD. The CDR3 is CAISEPNVAWVEQYF. CDR3 coding DNA: TGTGCCATCAGTGAACCTAATGTAGCTTGGGTTGAGCAGTACTTC.

The CDR3 loop is CASSGDRQLEKLFF. CDR3 DNA sequence: TGTGCCAGCAGCGGAGACCGACAGCTAGAAAAACTGTTTTTT. The chain links TRBV25-1 to TRBJ1-4, with D tentatively TRBD1 (5 bases). V was clipped by 6 bases and J by 8 bases, with 16 bases between them. From germline, CDR1 is MGHDK and CDR2 SYGVNS. This CDR3 is 14 amino acids long.

The J gene is TRBJ2-3, the V gene TRBV12-3 or TRBV12-4, with 8 bases lining up with TRBD2. Trimming at V came to 5 bases and at J to 2 bases, leaving 21 bases not matched to a gene. This CDR3 spans 20 amino acids. CDR3: CASSLRDGGISGGPTDTQYF. For the CDR3, the DNA is TGTGCCAGCAGTCTTAGAGATGGCGGGATCAGCGGGGGACCCACAGATACGCAGTATTTT.

This clonotype showed up just a few times. At one end, the junction sequence differs from germline, possibly due to a read error. This chain connects TRBV11-3 to TRBJ2-1; 9 bases are a match to TRBD2. This CDR3 is 15 amino acids long. Germline CDR1 and CDR2: SGHNT and YENEEA. CDR3 coding DNA: TGTGCCAGCAGCTTACTAGCGGGACTTACCAATGAGCGGTTCTTC. Amino acid sequence: CASSLLAGLTNERFF.

The gene calls are TRBV9 and TRBJ2-3; possible D gene TRBD2, 6 bases. This CDR3 has 15 amino acids. Germline V gene lookup returns CDR1 SGDLS and CDR2 YYNGEE. V dropped 0 bases and J dropped 8 bases, with 16 bases sitting between them. The chain's CDR3 is CASSVDGSAMGTQYF. The DNA of the CDR3 is TGTGCCAGCAGCGTAGACGGGAGCGCGATGGGTACGCAGTATTTT.

There are many counts of this clonotype. V gene TRBV18 combines with J gene TRBJ2-3; perhaps TRBD1 as D (6 bases). The CDR3 has 14 residues. Germline loops: CDR1 KGHSH, CDR2 LQKENI. The ends were cut back, 1 base at V and 1 base at J, with 6 bases in the middle. CDR3 region: CASSPQGGTDTQYF. CDR3 nucleotides: TGTGCCAGCTCACCACAGGGGGGCACAGATACGCAGTATTTT.

Worth noting for this clonotype: Just one base apart from a much larger clone, this may be a read error. The chain uses TRBV12-3 or TRBV12-4 and TRBJ2-2; TRBD1 or TRBD2 may be the D gene (5 bases each). The CDR3 totals 15 residues. The CDR3 here is CASTRSGRNIGELFF. DNA for the CDR3: TGTGCCAGCACCCGGTCGGGGCGGAACATCGGGGAGCTGTTTTTT.

This clonotype was detected only a few times. The chain is built from TRBV13 and TRBJ1-1; TRBD1 matches 8 bases. The ends lost 5 bases at V and 2 bases at J; junction bases unmatched: 10. This CDR3 spans 16 amino acids. Germline V CDR1 and CDR2: PRHDT, FYEKMQ (reference sequence). The chain's CDR3 is CASSKDPGQANTEAFF. In DNA form, the CDR3 reads TGTGCCAGCAGCAAAGACCCGGGACAGGCTAACACTGAAGCTTTCTTT.

This clonotype was picked up many times. The chain has TRBV28 and TRBJ1-1; D is perhaps TRBD1 (6 bases). The CDR3 consists of 12 residues. Germline V CDR1 and CDR2: MDHEN, SYDVKM. Deletions cut 2 bases from V and 11 bases from J, with 12 bases between. In DNA, the CDR3 is TGTGCCAGCAGTTTACGGGGGGGCAGTGCTTTCTTT. This sequence encodes CASSLRGGSAFF. Full variable domain (missing parts from reference TRBV28 and TRBJ1-1): DVKVTQSSRYLVKRTGEKVFLECVQDMDHENMFWYRQDPGLGLRLIYFSYDVKMKEKGDIPEGYSVSREKKERFSLILESASTNQTSMYLCASSLRGGSAFFGQGTRLTVV.

Ten or more counts support this clonotype. V is TRBV6-6 and J is TRBJ2-7; 13 positions match TRBD2. The CDR3 has 15 amino acids. V shed 2 bases and J 6 bases; nucleotides not matched to a gene: 4. CDR1 MNHNY and CDR2 SVGAGI come from the germline V gene (reference sequence). The CDR3 loop reads CASSYGGTSGVEQYF. CDR3 sequence (DNA): TGTGCCAGCAGTTACGGCGGGACTAGCGGGGTCGAGCAGTACTTC.

In its sample, this clonotype was seen many times. J is TRBJ2-1 and V is TRBV11-3; 10 bases are a match to TRBD2. Germline-derived CDR1 and CDR2 are SGHNT and YENEEA. Trimming took 5 bases from V and 8 from J; bases not matched to a gene: 12. The CDR3 covers 16 residues. The CDR3 loop is CASSGIAGGGMDEQFF. In nucleotides, the CDR3 is TGTGCCAGCAGCGGAATAGCGGGAGGAGGTATGGATGAGCAGTTCTTC.

There are a few counts of this clonotype. The V call is TRBV2, the J call TRBJ1-4, with no clear D. Germline loops: CDR1 SNHLY, CDR2 FYNNEI. V lost 8 bases, J lost 4 bases, and 17 bases lay in between. CDR3 size: 15 residues. DNA for the CDR3: TGTGCCAGCCAGCAGACGGCAGCGAATAATGAAAAACTGTTTTTT. It specifies CASQQTAANNEKLFF.

This clonotype was seen only a few times. The rearrangement links TRBV6-1 to TRBJ1-2, with a weak D call TRBD1 (5 bases). CDR1 and CDR2 from the germline V gene are MNHNS and SASEGT. This CDR3 is 13 amino acids long. Deletions cut 8 bases from V and 8 bases from J, with 18 bases between. CDR3 coding DNA: TGTGCCAGCTCAACAGGCCCAGTGAGGGGCTACACCTTC. Translated, it gives CASSTGPVRGYTF.

This clonotype was counted ten times or more. The rearrangement uses TRBV20-1 and TRBJ2-5; maybe TRBD1 (5 bases). There are 15 residues in the CDR3. In germline, CDR1 is DFQATT, CDR2 SNEGSKA (reference sequence). Trimming removed 0 bases from V and 2 bases from J, with 13 bases in between. The CDR3 DNA reads as TGCAGTGCTAGAGATTCGGTGACAGCACAAGAGACCCAGTACTTC. Its translation is CSARDSVTAQETQYF.

This clonotype appeared a few times. The V and J genes are TRBV6-5 and TRBJ1-5; D gene ambiguous. Germline CDR1 and CDR2: MNHEY and SVGAGI. Trimming removed 2 bases at V and 9 bases at J, with 11 bases between. CDR3 size: 13 residues. The CDR3 loop reads CASSYEGDGPQHF. In nucleotides, the CDR3 is TGTGCCAGCAGTTACGAGGGCGATGGGCCCCAGCATTTT.

The chain is built from TRBV5-1 and TRBJ1-5, with D tentatively TRBD1 (5 bases). The germline gives CDR1 SGHRS, CDR2 YFSETQ. This CDR3 comprises 16 residues. The V end lost 0 bases, the J end lost 6 bases, and 16 bases lay between the germline ends. The CDR3 reads CASSLEGAGLGQPQHF. The CDR3 DNA sequence: TGCGCCAGCAGCTTGGAAGGGGCAGGGCTGGGTCAGCCCCAGCATTTT.